This passage covers 18 T cell receptor beta chains from one sample sequenced in a study of T cell clonotyping in hematopoietic cell transplantation. Sequencing was performed with immunoSEQ multiplex PCR; in TCRdb, only in-frame clones are kept and a portion is missing. The table shows 37,000 or so clones, with over 75% occurring only once. What was sequenced was peripheral blood mononuclear cells. Every receptor here comes from a woman aged 40-49 years in good health. Some clones in this sample may be carry-over from other donors' samples.

The V gene is TRBV23-1, the J gene TRBJ2-1; TRBD2 is a possible D gene (6 bases). TRBV23-1 is labeled an ORF, and its function is uncertain. Trimming cost V 6 bases and J 6 bases, with 18 bases left between them. The CDR3 contains 15 residues. The CDR3 bases are TGCGCCAGCAGAATGTCGTCCCGGGGAGGCAATGAGCAGTTCTTC. Protein sequence: CASRMSSRGGNEQFF.

The chain joins TRBV5-8 to TRBJ1-1; D is undetermined. V lost 8 bases and J lost 1, with 12 bases in between. Germline CDR1 SGHTS, CDR2 YDEGEE. The CDR3 totals 13 residues. CDR3 nucleotides: TGTGCCAGTTCCACCTGGGAGAACACTGAAGCTTTCTTT. Translation: CASSTWENTEAFF.

V is TRBV13 and J is TRBJ2-3, with 10 bases fitting TRBD1. This CDR3 is 16 amino acids long. V shed 6 bases, J shed 0 bases, and the junction held 6 bases outside the gene matches. The V gene's germline CDR1 is PRHDT and CDR2 FYEKMQ (reference sequence). The CDR3 is CASSRDRGLSTDTQYF. The CDR3 DNA is TGTGCCAGCAGTCGCGACAGGGGGCTAAGCACAGATACGCAGTATTTT.

The chain recombines TRBV7-6 with TRBJ2-7, with D perhaps given as TRBD1 or TRBD2 (5 bases each). This CDR3 is 13 amino acids long. V lost 5 bases and J lost 0, with 8 bases in between. The germline CDR1 and CDR2 sequences are SGHVS and FNYEAQ. The CDR3 loop is CASSRGGSYEQYF. The CDR3 DNA reads TGTGCCAGCAGCCGTGGGGGCTCCTACGAGCAGTACTTC.

In its sample, this clone is medium-sized. The chain uses TRBV6-6 and TRBJ1-1; D ambiguous. Germline CDR1 MNHNY, CDR2 SVGAGI (reference sequence). The CDR3 is 13 amino acids. Deletions cut 6 bases from V and 2 bases from J, with 10 bases between. CDR3 in DNA: TGTGCCAGCAGGACGGGCAGCAACACTGAAGCTTTCTTT. Encoded protein: CASRTGSNTEAFF.

The chain links TRBV7-2 to TRBJ2-3, with a possible D match to TRBD1 (5 bases). Germline V gives CDR1 SGHTA, CDR2 FQGNSA. The CDR3 has 14 amino acids. The V end lost 5 bases, the J end lost 0 bases, and 9 bases lay between the germline ends. The DNA for the CDR3 is TGTGCCAGCAGCCTCGACAGAAGCACAGATACGCAGTATTTT. This encodes CASSLDRSTDTQYF.

This clone was counted once. CDR3 protein: CASSRDLNSRNEKLFF. The DNA of the CDR3 is TGCGCCAGCAGCCGGGACTTAAATTCTCGAAATGAAAAACTGTTTTTT. The J gene is TRBJ1-4, the V gene TRBV5-1; a weak D match, TRBD1 (5 bases). Germline V gene lookup returns CDR1 SGHRS and CDR2 YFSETQ. The CDR3 is 16 residues long. V lost 4 bases and J lost 5, with 18 bases in between.

The V gene is TRBV28, the J gene TRBJ1-1; no clear D. Germline loops: CDR1 MDHEN, CDR2 SYDVKM. V was trimmed by 3 bases and J by 2 bases, leaving 7 bases between them. This CDR3 comprises 13 residues. This CDR3 is CASSFGINTEAFF. The CDR3 DNA is TGTGCCAGCAGTTTTGGGATTAACACTGAAGCTTTCTTT. Together with reference TRBV28 and TRBJ1-1, the CDR3 gives the full variable domain: DVKVTQSSRYLVKRTGEKVFLECVQDMDHENMFWYRQDPGLGLRLIYFSYDVKMKEKGDIPEGYSVSREKKERFSLILESASTNQTSMYLCASSFGINTEAFFGQGTRLTVV.

The chain has TRBV6-5 and TRBJ2-6, with TRBD1 identical over 7 bases. V dropped 6 bases and J dropped 1; count of bases not matched to a gene: 0. CDR1 and CDR2 from the germline V gene are MNHEY and SVGAGI. The CDR3 length is 14 residues. For the CDR3, the DNA is TGTGCCAGCAGGACAGGGTCTGGGGCCAACGTCCTGACTTTC. This translates into CASRTGSGANVLTF.

The chain employs TRBV28 and TRBJ2-1; D gene uncertain. The CDR3 is 13 residues long. From germline, CDR1 is MDHEN and CDR2 SYDVKM. V lost 8 bases and J 6 bases, leaving 14 bases between the germline ends. The CDR3 reads CASHNPTANEQFF. CDR3 DNA: TGTGCCAGCCACAACCCCACTGCCAATGAGCAGTTCTTC.

The chain combines TRBV19 with TRBJ1-5, with TRBD1 matching 7 bases. CDR3 size: 13 residues. The germline V gene encodes CDR1 LNHDA and CDR2 SQIVND (reference sequence). V lost 9 bases and J lost 4; bases outside the gene matches: 6. The CDR3, as DNA: TGTGCCAGCCCTCGGGACAGTAATCAGCCCCAGCATTTT. Its translation is CASPRDSNQPQHF.

The rearrangement uses TRBV7-9 and TRBJ2-1, with TRBD2 as a possible D gene (5 bases). Trimming stripped 7 bases from V and 9 bases from J, with 7 bases between. This CDR3 is built from 10 residues. From germline, CDR1 is SEHNR and CDR2 FQNEAQ (reference sequence). The CDR3 coding sequence is TGTGCCAGCACGGGGATTGAGCAGTTCTTC. This gives the protein CASTGIEQFF.

The chain carries TRBV5-1 and TRBJ2-7; 10 positions agree with TRBD2. CDR1 and CDR2 (germline): SGHRS, YFSETQ. CDR3 length: 14 amino acids. The junction had 8 bases not matched to a gene; V was cut back by 8 bases and J by 3 bases. This CDR3 reads CASREASGSYEQYF. The CDR3 region has the DNA TGCGCCAGTCGGGAGGCTAGCGGGAGCTACGAGCAGTACTTC. The whole variable domain, remainder taken from reference TRBV5-1 and TRBJ2-7, is KAGVTQTPRYLIKTRGQQVTLSCSPISGHRSVSWYQQTPGQGLQFLFEYFSETQRNKGNFPGRFSGRQFSNSRSEMNVSTLELGDSALYLCASREASGSYEQYFGPGTRLTVT.

V is TRBV28 and J is TRBJ1-5; D gene ambiguous. This CDR3 has 14 residues. In germline, CDR1 is MDHEN, CDR2 SYDVKM. V was cut by 5 bases and J by 3 bases, with 11 bases left in between. In DNA form, the CDR3 reads TGTGCCAGCAGTAAACCCGGGTCCAATCAGCCCCAGCATTTT. It specifies CASSKPGSNQPQHF.

This clone was counted only a few times. The J gene is TRBJ1-2, the V gene TRBV5-1, with a possible D match to TRBD1 (5 bases). Trimming removed 0 bases at V and 6 bases at J, with 9 bases between. The CDR3 runs to 13 residues. Germline V gives CDR1 SGHRS, CDR2 YFSETQ. The CDR3 protein is CASSLDRGNGYTF. The CDR3 region has the DNA TGCGCCAGCAGCTTGGATCGGGGGAATGGCTACACCTTC.

This rearrangement joins TRBV6-5 to TRBJ1-2; TRBD1 is a possible D gene (6 bases). The V and J ends lost 6 bases and 7 bases respectively, with 15 bases between them. The CDR3 loop spans 13 amino acids. Germline CDR1 reads MNHEY; CDR2 reads SVGAGI. For the CDR3, the DNA is TGTGCCAGCAGGGCAGTGGGGGGCTTTGGCTACACCTTC. Translated, it gives CASRAVGGFGYTF.

The rearrangement uses TRBV27 and TRBJ1-2, with D hard to call. The V end was cut by 0 bases, the J end by 7 bases, with 9 bases between. The CDR3 is made up of 13 amino acids. Germline values: CDR1 MNHEY, CDR2 SMNVEV (reference sequence). The CDR3 here is CASSLSRTVGYTF. The CDR3 coding sequence is TGTGCCAGCAGTTTATCCCGGACGGTTGGCTACACCTTC.

The chain combines TRBV5-1 with TRBJ2-7, with D possibly being TRBD1 (6 bases). This CDR3 has 14 residues. V was clipped by 4 bases and J by 0 bases, with 11 bases between them. The germline CDR1 and CDR2 sequences are SGHRS and YFSETQ. The CDR3 nucleotides read TGCGCCAGCAGCGTGGCGGACAGCTCCTACGAGCAGTACTTC. This codes for CASSVADSSYEQYF.